This T cell receptor beta chain was captured in a study of T cells in Graves' hyperthyroidism and ophthalmopathy. General observations from the study: In blood, most of the thyroid clonotypes expanded above 0.001 were also present.

This clonotype showed up many times. Its antigen is undetermined. Per the germline V gene, CDR1 is ENHRY and CDR2 is SYGVKD. This CDR3 region has 14 residues. The J segment lost 2 bases and the V segment lost 5 bases, leaving 1 base of the junction unmatched. Uncontrolled infection, other autoimmune disease, pregnancy or lactation excluded patients. Using RNA transcripts as the source, TCR beta CDR3 regions were amplified. With the HTBI primer set, the TCR CDR3 went through a first round of RT-PCR. TCRdb reanalysed the multiplex PCR reads using MiXCR and keeps one entry per CDR3 protein. The sample carries around 340,000 distinct CDR3 sequences, approximately 15% recorded once.

The chain is built from TRBV10-3 and TRBJ1-5, with 9 positions matching TRBD1. This clonotype was sampled from a woman aged 25-40 years with Graves' hyperthyroidism. The sequenced sample was blood. CDR3 coding DNA: TGTGCCATCAGTCGACAGGGGGGCAATCAGCCCCAGCATTTT. Protein product: CAISRQGGNQPQHF.